This T cell receptor beta chain derives from a study of CD4 and CD8 cells across lung adenocarcinoma regions. Ten or more counts support this clonotype. One entry per CDR3 protein, called by TCRdb with MiXCR from the PCR reads. Of under 20,000 distinct CDR3 sequences listed, 45% to 55% are singletons. Localized lung adenocarcinoma, a non-small cell lung cancer, affected the donors. V dropped 5 bases and J dropped 5 bases, with 8 bases sitting between them. CDR3 length: 12 residues. This receptor was taken from a male donor with lung adenocarcinoma. The CD4 and CD8 labels of this study may be unreliable. This sequence joins TRBV12-3 or TRBV12-4 and TRBJ2-3, with unresolved D. Material for sequencing was CD4+ T cells from the margin of a lung tumor. CDR3 residues: CASSEAGDTQYF. For the CDR3, the DNA is TGTGCCAGCAGTGAAGCAGGAGATACGCAGTATTTT.